One T cell receptor beta chain is described in this entry. This entry comes from a study of blood T cell repertoires in COVID-19. Study background: The United States, Italy and Spain supplied acute and convalescent COVID-19 samples. PBMCs, B-cell-depleted T cells, or T cells were the source of the cDNA or gDNA that made up the material.

In germline, CDR1 is SGHKS, CDR2 YYEKEE (reference sequence). The CDR3 length is 14 residues. V shed 0 bases and J shed 3 bases, with 10 bases lying between them. Clones were sequenced by immunoSEQ multiplex PCR, and TCRdb holds only the in-frame ones, with some missing. The data show about 12,000 clones, with nearly 95% seen just once and roughly 30% held by the top ten. The sequence was collected from a woman aged 70 to 79 with active COVID-19. This sequence joins TRBV5-5 and TRBJ2-7; the D gene is possibly TRBD1 (6 bases). Sequenced input: peripheral blood. The CDR3: CASSLDREYYEQYF. Here the CDR3 DNA reads TGTGCCAGCAGCTTGGACAGGGAGTACTACGAGCAGTACTTC. Full variable domain (rest looked up from reference TRBV5-5 and TRBJ2-7): DAGVTQSPTHLIKTRGQQVTLRCSPISGHKSVSWYQQVLGQGPQFIFQYYEKEERGRGNFPDRFSARQFPNYSSELNVNALLLGDSALYLCASSLDREYYEQYFGPGTRLTVT.